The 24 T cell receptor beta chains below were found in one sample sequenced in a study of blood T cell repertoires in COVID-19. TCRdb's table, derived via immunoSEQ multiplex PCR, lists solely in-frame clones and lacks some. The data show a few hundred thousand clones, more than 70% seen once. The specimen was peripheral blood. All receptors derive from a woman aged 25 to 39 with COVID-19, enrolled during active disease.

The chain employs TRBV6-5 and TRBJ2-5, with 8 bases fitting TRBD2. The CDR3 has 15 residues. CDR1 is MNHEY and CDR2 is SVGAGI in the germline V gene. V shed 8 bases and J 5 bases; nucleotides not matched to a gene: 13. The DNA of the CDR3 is TGTGCCAGCGTGGCTAGCGGGTTCCACGGGGAGACCCAGTACTTC. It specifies CASVASGFHGETQYF.

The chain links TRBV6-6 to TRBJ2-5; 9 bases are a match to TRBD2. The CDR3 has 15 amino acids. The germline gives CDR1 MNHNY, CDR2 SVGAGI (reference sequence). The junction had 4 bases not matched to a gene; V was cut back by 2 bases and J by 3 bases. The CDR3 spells CASSYGGRAEETQYF. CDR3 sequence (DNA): TGTGCCAGCAGTTACGGCGGGAGGGCCGAAGAGACCCAGTACTTC.

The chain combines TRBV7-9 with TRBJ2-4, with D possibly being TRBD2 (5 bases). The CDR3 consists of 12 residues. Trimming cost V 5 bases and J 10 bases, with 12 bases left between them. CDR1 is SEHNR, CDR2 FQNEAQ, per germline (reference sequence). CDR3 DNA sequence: TGTGCCAGCAGCCCCGAGGGCGTTATTCAGTACTTC. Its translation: CASSPEGVIQYF. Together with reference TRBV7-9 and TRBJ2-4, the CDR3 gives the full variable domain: DTGVSQNPRHKITKRGQNVTFRCDPISEHNRLYWYRQTLGQGPEFLTYFQNEAQLEKSRLLSDRFSAERPKGSFSTLEIQRTEQGDSAMYLCASSPEGVIQYFGAGTRLSVL.

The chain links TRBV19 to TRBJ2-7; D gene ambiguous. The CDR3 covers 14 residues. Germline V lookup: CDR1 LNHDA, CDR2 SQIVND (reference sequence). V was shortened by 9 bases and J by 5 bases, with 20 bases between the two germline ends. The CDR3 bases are TGTGCCAGCTCTATGGAGCGCGGTCTGGACGAGCAGTACTTC. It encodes CASSMERGLDEQYF.

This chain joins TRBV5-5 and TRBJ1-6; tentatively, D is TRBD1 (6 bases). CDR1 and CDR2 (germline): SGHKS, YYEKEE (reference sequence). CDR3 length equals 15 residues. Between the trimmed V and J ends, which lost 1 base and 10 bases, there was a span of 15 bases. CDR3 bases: TGTGCCAGCAGCTTGAAAGGACAGAGCGTGTCACCCCTCCACTTT. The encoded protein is CASSLKGQSVSPLHF. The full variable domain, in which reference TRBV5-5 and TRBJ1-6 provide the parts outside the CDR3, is DAGVTQSPTHLIKTRGQQVTLRCSPISGHKSVSWYQQVLGQGPQFIFQYYEKEERGRGNFPDRFSARQFPNYSSELNVNALLLGDSALYLCASSLKGQSVSPLHFGNGTRLTVT.

The CDR3 DNA follows: TGCAGCGTCCATCACAGCGGGAGGGCCTTCCACAATGAGCAGTTCTTC. Its translation is CSVHHSGRAFHNEQFF. The V call is TRBV29-1, the J call TRBJ2-1; 10 nucleotides match TRBD2. V shed 6 bases, J shed 5 bases, and the junction held 13 bases outside the gene matches. The CDR3 sequence is 16 residues long. Germline lookup yields CDR1 SQVTM and CDR2 ANQGSEA.

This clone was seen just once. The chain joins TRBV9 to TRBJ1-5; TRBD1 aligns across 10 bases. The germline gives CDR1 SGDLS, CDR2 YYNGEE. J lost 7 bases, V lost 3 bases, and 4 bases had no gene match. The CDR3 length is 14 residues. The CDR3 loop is CASSGTGGEQPQHF. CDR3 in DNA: TGTGCCAGCAGCGGGACAGGGGGAGAACAGCCCCAGCATTTT.

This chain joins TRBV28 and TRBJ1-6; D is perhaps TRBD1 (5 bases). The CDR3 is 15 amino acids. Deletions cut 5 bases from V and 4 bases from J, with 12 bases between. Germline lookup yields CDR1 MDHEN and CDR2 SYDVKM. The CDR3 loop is CASSTRGIYNSPLHF. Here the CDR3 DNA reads TGTGCCAGCAGTACACGGGGGATATATAATTCACCCCTCCACTTT.

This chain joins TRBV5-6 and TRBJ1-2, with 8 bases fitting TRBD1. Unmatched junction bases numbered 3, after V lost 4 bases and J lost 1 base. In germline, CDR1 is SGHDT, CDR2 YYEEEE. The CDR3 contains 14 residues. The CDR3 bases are TGTGCCAGCAGCCGGACAGGGATTAACTATGGCTACACCTTC. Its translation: CASSRTGINYGYTF.

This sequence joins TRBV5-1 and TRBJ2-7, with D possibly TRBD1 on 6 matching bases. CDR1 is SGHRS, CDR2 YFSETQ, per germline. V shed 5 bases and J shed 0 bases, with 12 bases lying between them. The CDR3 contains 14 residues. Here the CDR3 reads CASRHRDTSYEQYF. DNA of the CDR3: TGCGCCAGCAGGCACCGGGACACCTCCTACGAGCAGTACTTC.

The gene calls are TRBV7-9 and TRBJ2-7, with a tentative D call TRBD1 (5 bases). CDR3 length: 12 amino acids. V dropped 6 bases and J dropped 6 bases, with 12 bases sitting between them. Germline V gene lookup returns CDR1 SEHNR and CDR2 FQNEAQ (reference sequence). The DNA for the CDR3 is TGTGCCAGCAGTGCCTCAGGGATCGAGCAGTACTTC. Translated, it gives CASSASGIEQYF.

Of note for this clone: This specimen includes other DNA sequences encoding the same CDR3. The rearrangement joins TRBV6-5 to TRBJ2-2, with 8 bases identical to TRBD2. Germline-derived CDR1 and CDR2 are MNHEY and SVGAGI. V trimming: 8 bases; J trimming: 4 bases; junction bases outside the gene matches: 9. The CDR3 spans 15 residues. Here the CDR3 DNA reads TGTGCCAGCCGGGGCGGGGGGTACGTCACCGGGGAGCTGTTTTTT. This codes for CASRGGGYVTGELFF.

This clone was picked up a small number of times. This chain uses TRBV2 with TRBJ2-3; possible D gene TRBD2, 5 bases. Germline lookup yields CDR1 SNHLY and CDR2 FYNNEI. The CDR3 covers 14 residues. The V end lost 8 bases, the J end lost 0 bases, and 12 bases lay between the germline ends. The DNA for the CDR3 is TGTGCCAGCCGGAACGGGGTTAGCACAGATACGCAGTATTTT. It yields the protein CASRNGVSTDTQYF.

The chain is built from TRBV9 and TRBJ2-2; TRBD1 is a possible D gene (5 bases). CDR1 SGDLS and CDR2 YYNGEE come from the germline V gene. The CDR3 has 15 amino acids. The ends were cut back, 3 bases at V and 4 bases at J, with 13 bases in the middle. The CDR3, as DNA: TGTGCCAGCAGCGGAGACTTTAGGGGCACCGGGGAGCTGTTTTTT. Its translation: CASSGDFRGTGELFF.

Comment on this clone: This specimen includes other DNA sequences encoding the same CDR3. The CDR3 region is CASSLSAGNTIYF. The CDR3 DNA is TGTGCCAGCAGTTTGAGCGCAGGAAACACCATATATTTT. The genes are TRBV28 and TRBJ1-3; D is unclear. The V gene lost 3 bases and the J gene lost 4 bases, with 7 bases spanning the gap. This CDR3 has 13 amino acids. Looked up from germline, CDR1 is MDHEN and CDR2 is SYDVKM.

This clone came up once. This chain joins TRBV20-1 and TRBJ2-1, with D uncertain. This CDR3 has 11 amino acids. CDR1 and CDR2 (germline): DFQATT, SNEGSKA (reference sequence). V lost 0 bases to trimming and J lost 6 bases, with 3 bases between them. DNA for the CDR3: TGCAGTGCTAGAGATCTCAATGAGCAGTTCTTC. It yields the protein CSARDLNEQFF.

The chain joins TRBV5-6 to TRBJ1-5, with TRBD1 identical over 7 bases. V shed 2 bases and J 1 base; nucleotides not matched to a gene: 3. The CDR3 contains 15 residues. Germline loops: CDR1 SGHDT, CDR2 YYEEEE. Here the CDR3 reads CASSLGGQSNQPQHF. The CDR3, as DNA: TGTGCCAGCAGCTTAGGGGGACAGAGCAATCAGCCCCAGCATTTT.

The CDR3 loop is CASSEPRDSQETQYF. CDR3 in DNA: TGCGCCAGCAGTGAGCCCCGGGACTCCCAAGAGACCCAGTACTTC. The V gene is TRBV10-2, the J gene TRBJ2-5; tentatively, D is TRBD2 (6 bases). Trimming pared 2 bases from V and 1 base from J, leaving 11 bases between. Germline-derived CDR1 and CDR2 are WSHSY and SAAADI. The CDR3 consists of 15 residues.

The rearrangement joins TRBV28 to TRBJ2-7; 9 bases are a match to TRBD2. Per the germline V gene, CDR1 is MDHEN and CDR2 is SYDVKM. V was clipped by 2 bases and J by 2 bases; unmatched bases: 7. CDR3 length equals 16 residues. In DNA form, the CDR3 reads TGTGCCAGCAGTTTAGTAGCGGGAGAGGTACCCTACGAGCAGTACTTC. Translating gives CASSLVAGEVPYEQYF. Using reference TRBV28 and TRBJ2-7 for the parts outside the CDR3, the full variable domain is DVKVTQSSRYLVKRTGEKVFLECVQDMDHENMFWYRQDPGLGLRLIYFSYDVKMKEKGDIPEGYSVSREKKERFSLILESASTNQTSMYLCASSLVAGEVPYEQYFGPGTRLTVT.

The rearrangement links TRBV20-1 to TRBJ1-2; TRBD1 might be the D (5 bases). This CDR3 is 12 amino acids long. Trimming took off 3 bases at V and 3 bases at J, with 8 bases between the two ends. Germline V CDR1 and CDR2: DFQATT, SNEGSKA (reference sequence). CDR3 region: CSASAGDYGYTF. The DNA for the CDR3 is TGCAGTGCTAGTGCGGGGGACTATGGCTACACCTTC.

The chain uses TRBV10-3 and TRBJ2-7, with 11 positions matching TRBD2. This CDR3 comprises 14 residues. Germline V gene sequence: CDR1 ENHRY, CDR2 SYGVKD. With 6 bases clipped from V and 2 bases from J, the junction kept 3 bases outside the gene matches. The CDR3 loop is CAIRLAGEAYEQYF. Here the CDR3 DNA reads TGTGCCATCAGACTAGCGGGGGAGGCCTACGAGCAGTACTTC.

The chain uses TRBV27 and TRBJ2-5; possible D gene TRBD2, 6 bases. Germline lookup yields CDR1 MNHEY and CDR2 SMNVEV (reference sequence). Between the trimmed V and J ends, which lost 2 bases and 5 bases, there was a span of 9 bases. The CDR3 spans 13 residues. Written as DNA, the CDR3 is TGTGCCAGCAGTTTAAGTAGCGGCGAGACCCAGTACTTC. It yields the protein CASSLSSGETQYF.

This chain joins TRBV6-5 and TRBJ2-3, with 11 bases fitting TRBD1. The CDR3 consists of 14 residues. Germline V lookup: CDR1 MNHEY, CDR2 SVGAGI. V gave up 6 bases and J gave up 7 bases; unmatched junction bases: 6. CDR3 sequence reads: CASRPGTGGNTQYF. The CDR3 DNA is TGTGCCAGCAGACCCGGGACAGGGGGAAATACGCAGTATTTT.

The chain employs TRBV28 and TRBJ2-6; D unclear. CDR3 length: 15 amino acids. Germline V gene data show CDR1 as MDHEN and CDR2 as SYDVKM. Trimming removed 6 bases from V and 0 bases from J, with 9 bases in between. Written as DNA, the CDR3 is TGTGCCAGCAGCCCGCACAGCTCTGGGGCCAACGTCCTGACTTTC. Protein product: CASSPHSSGANVLTF.